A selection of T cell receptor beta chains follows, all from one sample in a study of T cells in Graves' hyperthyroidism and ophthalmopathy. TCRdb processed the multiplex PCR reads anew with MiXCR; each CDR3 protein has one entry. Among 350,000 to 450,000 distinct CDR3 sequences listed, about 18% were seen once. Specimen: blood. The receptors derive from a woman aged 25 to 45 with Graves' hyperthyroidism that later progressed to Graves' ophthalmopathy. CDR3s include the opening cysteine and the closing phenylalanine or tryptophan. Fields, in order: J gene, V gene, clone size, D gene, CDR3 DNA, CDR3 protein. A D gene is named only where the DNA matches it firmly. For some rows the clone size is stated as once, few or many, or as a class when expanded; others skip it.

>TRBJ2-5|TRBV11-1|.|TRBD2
TGTGCCAGCAGCTTTTGGACTAGCGGACAAGAGACCCAGTACTTC
CASSFWTSGQETQYF
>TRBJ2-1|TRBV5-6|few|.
TGTGCCAGCAGCGCAGTCGAACTGATCGGGCAGTTCTTC
CASSAVELIGQFF
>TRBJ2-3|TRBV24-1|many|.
TGTGCCACCAGTGATGCGCTCCCCCTACAGCAGAACACAGATACGCAGTATTTT
CATSDALPLQQNTDTQYF
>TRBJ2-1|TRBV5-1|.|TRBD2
TGCGCCAGCAGCAAGACTAGCGGGACCGACAATGAGCAGTTCTTC
CASSKTSGTDNEQFF
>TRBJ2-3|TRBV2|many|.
TGTGCCAGCGAATTAGCGCGTAGCACAGATACGCAGTATTTT
CASELARSTDTQYF
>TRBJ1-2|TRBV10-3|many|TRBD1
TGTGCCATCAGTGCGGGGACAGGGCGGGACTATGGCTACACCTTC
CAISAGTGRDYGYTF
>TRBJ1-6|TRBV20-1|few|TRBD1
TGCAGTGCTAGAGCCCCGGGACAGGGTAGTGTTTCACCCCTCCACTTT
CSARAPGQGSVSPLHF
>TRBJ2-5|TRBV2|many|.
TGTGCCAGCAGTGATGGGGGCGTGTGGTCAGAGACCCAGTACTTC
CASSDGGVWSETQYF
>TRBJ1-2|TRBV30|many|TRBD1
TGTGCCTGGAAGGCAGGGGGTAGCTATGGCTACACCTTC
CAWKAGGSYGYTF
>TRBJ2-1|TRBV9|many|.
TGTGCCAGCAGCCTTCTAGGGGTTTCGCCCTACAATGAGCAGTTCTTC
CASSLLGVSPYNEQFF
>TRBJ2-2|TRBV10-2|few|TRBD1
TGCGCCAGCAGTTCGACAGGGGGCACCGGGGAGCTGTTTTTT
CASSSTGGTGELFF
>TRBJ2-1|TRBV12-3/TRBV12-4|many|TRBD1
TGTGCCAGCAGTTTGGTGACAGGGTACAATGAGCAGTTCTTC
CASSLVTGYNEQFF
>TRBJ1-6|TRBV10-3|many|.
TGTGCCATCAGTCAGCGATGGCGTTCACCCCTCCACTTT
CAISQRWRSPLHF
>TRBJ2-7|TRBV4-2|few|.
TGTGCCAGCAGCCAAGAAGTAGCGAGCTCCTACGAGCAGTACTTC
CASSQEVASSYEQYF
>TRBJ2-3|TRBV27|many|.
TGTGCCAGCAGTTTAATGGTCGGAATACCTAGCACAGATACGCAGTATTTT
CASSLMVGIPSTDTQYF
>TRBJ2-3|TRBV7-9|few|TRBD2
TGTGCCAGCAGCCCCCCCGCGGGAGGGCCCAAAGATACGCAGTATTTT
CASSPPAGGPKDTQYF
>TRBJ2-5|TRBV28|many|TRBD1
TGTGCCAGCAGTTTATCCCCAGGGGGACAAGAGACCCAGTACTTC
CASSLSPGGQETQYF
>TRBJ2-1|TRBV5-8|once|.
TGTGCCAGCAGCTTTGGTGAGAATGAGCAGTTCTTC
CASSFGENEQFF
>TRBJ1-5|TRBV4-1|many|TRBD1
TGCGCCAGCAGCCAACCAGACAGGGTCAATCAGCCCCAGCATTTT
CASSQPDRVNQPQHF
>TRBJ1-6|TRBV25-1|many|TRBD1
TGTGCCAGCAGTGGAGACAGGGATAATTCACCCCTCCACTTT
CASSGDRDNSPLHF
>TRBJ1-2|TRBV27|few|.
TGTGCCAGCAGTCCCCAGGGGCACTATGGCTACACCTTC
CASSPQGHYGYTF
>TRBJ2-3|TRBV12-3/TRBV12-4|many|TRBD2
TGTGCCAGCAGTTTCACGGGGGGGGGCACAGATACGCAGTATTTT
CASSFTGGGTDTQYF
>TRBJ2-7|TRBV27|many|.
TGTGCCAGCAGTTTACCAGGACAGCCTTACGAGCAGTACTTC
CASSLPGQPYEQYF
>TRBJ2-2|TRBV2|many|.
TGTGCCAGCAATGCTGTCTACGTTCGCCAGACCGGGGAGCTGTTTTTT
CASNAVYVRQTGELFF
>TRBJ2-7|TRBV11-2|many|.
TGTGCCAGCAGCTCGTTGGCAGGACAGCCGGACCCCTACGAGCAGTACTTC
CASSSLAGQPDPYEQYF
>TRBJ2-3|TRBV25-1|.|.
TGTGCCAGCAGTGAGCCAGCGACAGATACGCAGTATTTT
CASSEPATDTQYF
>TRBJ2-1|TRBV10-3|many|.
TGTGCCATCAGTGAGTCGAGGGGGGGGTACAATGAGCAGTTCTTC
CAISESRGGYNEQFF
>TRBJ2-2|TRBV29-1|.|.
TGCAGCGCGAACGGGGGAGAGAACACCGGGGAGCTGTTTTTT
CSANGGENTGELFF
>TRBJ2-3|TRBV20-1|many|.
TGCAGTGCCCCGTCCCTCGCCGTAGATACGCAGTATTTT
CSAPSLAVDTQYF
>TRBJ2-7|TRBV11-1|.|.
TGTGCCAGCAGCTCGGTGGGCTACGAGCAGTACTTC
CASSSVGYEQYF
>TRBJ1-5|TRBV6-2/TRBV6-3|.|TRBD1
TGTGTCAGCGACGGGACAGATAGCAATCAGCCCCAGCATTTT
CVSDGTDSNQPQHF
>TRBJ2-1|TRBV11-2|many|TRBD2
TGTGCCAGCAGCGCCACTAGCGGGAGGAGGGGGGAGCAGTTCTTC
CASSATSGRRGEQFF
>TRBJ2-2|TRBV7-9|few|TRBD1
TGTGCCAGCAGCTCGACAGGGGGCGCGGCCGGGGAGCTGTTTTTT
CASSSTGGAAGELFF
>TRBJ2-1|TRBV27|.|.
TGTGCCGGCAGTTTATATAATGAGCAGTTCTTC
CAGSLYNEQFF
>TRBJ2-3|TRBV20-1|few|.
TGCAGTGCTAGACCTACTGGGATCGGGAGCACAGATACGCAGTATTTT
CSARPTGIGSTDTQYF
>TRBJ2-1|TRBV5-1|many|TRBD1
TGTGCCAGCAGTCCCGGGACAGGGGGCTACAATGAGCAGTTCTTC
CASSPGTGGYNEQFF
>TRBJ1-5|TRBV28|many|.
TGTGCCAGCAGTCCGTACTCCTTCTCGGGGGGGGATCAGCCCCAGCATTTT
CASSPYSFSGGDQPQHF
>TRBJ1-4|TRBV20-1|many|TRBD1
TGCAGTGTGACCTCAGGGACAGGGGCCACTAATGAAAAACTGTTTTTT
CSVTSGTGATNEKLFF
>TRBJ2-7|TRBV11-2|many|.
TGTGCCAGCAGCTTAGATGAACCCTACGAGCAGTACTTC
CASSLDEPYEQYF
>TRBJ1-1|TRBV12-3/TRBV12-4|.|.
TGTGCCAGCAGTTTCCAGACAGTGAACACTGAAGCTTTCTTT
CASSFQTVNTEAFF
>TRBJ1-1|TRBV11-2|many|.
TGTGCCAGCAGCTCGGGGCGGGCTGAAGCTTTCTTT
CASSSGRAEAFF
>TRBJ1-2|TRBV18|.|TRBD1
TGTGCCAGCTCACTTCCCGGGACAGCATATGGCTACACCTTC
CASSLPGTAYGYTF
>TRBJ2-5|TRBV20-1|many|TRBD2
TGCAGTGCTCACCGGACTAGCGGGAGCGGTGAGACCCAGTACTTC
CSAHRTSGSGETQYF
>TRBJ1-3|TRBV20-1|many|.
TGCAGTGCTAGACCCCGGACGTTCTCTGGAAACACCATATATTTT
CSARPRTFSGNTIYF
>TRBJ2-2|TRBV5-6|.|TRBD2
TGTGCCAGCAGCCGGGGGGGGCTCATCGGGGAGCTGTTTTTT
CASSRGGLIGELFF
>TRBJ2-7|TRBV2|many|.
TGTGCCAGCAGTGTGGGGGACAATCCCTACGAGCAGTACTTC
CASSVGDNPYEQYF
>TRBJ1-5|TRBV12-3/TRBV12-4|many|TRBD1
TGTGCCAGCAGTCACCAACAGGGGCATCAGCCCCAGCATTTT
CASSHQQGHQPQHF
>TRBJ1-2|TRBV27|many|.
TGTGCCAGCAGTTTATCGAAAGGGAATAGGGGCTACACCTTC
CASSLSKGNRGYTF
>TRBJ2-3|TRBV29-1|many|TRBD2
TGCAGCGTTGCAATAGCGGGGGTTACAGATACGCAGTATTTT
CSVAIAGVTDTQYF
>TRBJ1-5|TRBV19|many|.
TGTGCCAGTAAGCAGGGCAATCAGCCCCAGCATTTT
CASKQGNQPQHF
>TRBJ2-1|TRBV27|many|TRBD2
TGTGCCAGCAGTTTATGGGCTAGCGGGGGGGGAATTGAGCAGTTCTTC
CASSLWASGGGIEQFF
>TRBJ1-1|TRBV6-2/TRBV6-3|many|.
TGTGCCAGCAGTTACTCGGCCTCGGCGGTGGTGAACACTGAAGCTTTCTTT
CASSYSASAVVNTEAFF
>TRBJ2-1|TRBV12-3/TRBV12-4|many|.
TGTGCCAGCAGTGGCCAGCGGAGGGGCAATGAGCAGTTCTTC
CASSGQRRGNEQFF